A selection of T cell receptor beta chains follows, all from one sample in a study of blood T cells in healthy people across ages. TCRdb recomputed calls from the 5' RACE reads with MiXCR, one row per CDR3 protein. The sample contains 1.5 million to 2 million distinct CDR3 sequences, approximately 30% of which appear only once. The sample taken for sequencing was blood. The receptor source for this set is a woman aged 25 to 39 in good health. The CDR3 runs from the conserved cysteine through the conserved F or W. A D gene is named only where the DNA matches it firmly. Size is stated for part of the rows, as once, few or many counts, or as a class when the clone is expanded.

d_call,clone_size,v_call,j_call,cdr3_nt,cdr3_aa
TRBD1,NA,TRBV7-2,TRBJ2-7,TGTGCCAGCGGCTTAGGGAGAAGGGACAGGGGGTCCGAGCAGTACTTC,CASGLGRRDRGSEQYF
NA,NA,TRBV20-1,TRBJ2-3,TGCAGTGCTCGCTACCTTTCTAGCACAGATACGCAGTATTTT,CSARYLSSTDTQYF
TRBD2,NA,TRBV20-1,TRBJ2-3,TGCAGTGCTAGAGATCCTAGCGGGAGGGCCTCAGATACGCAGTATTTT,CSARDPSGRASDTQYF
TRBD2,few,TRBV9,TRBJ2-3,TGTGCCAGCAGCGTAGAAGCGGGAGCGACAGATACGCAGTATTTT,CASSVEAGATDTQYF
NA,few,TRBV12-5,TRBJ1-4,TGTGCTAGTGGACCGGGAATAACTAATGAAAAACTGTTTTTT,CASGPGITNEKLFF
NA,NA,TRBV5-1,TRBJ2-1,TGCGCCAGCAGCTACGGAGGGGAGTACAATGAGCAGTTCTTC,CASSYGGEYNEQFF
TRBD1,many,TRBV5-1,TRBJ2-7,TGCGCCAGCAGCAAGGGCATGGACAGGGTCATCGACGAGCAGTACTTC,CASSKGMDRVIDEQYF
NA,many,TRBV15,TRBJ2-6,TGTGCCACCAGCAGAGACAGGGACACGCGAGCCAACGTCCTGACTTTC,CATSRDRDTRANVLTF
TRBD1,few,TRBV12-3/TRBV12-4,TRBJ1-1,TGTGCCAGCAGTCCTCGGTCAGGGGGCTTCACTGAAGCTTTCTTT,CASSPRSGGFTEAFF
TRBD2,NA,TRBV27,TRBJ2-3,TGTGCCAGCAGTTTAGTAGGTGGGGGGGTACGAGATACGCAGTATTTT,CASSLVGGGVRDTQYF
NA,NA,TRBV28,TRBJ1-1,TGTGCCTCCCGTTCGCAGCGCTTGGTGGGGAGCACTGAAGCTTTCTTT,CASRSQRLVGSTEAFF
TRBD1,NA,TRBV20-1,TRBJ2-7,TGCAGTGCTAGGGGACAGGGGAGTCCCTACGAGCAGTACTTC,CSARGQGSPYEQYF
NA,many,TRBV7-9,TRBJ2-7,TGTGCCAGCAGCCAAGGGTCCAGGGTGCCCTACGAGCAGTACTTC,CASSQGSRVPYEQYF
TRBD2,few,TRBV20-1,TRBJ2-1,TGCAGTGCAAGGACTAGCGGGGGTGCTGAGCAGTTCTTC,CSARTSGGAEQFF
TRBD1,many,TRBV10-2,TRBJ2-7,TGCGCCAGCAGGGGAATTCGGACAGGGTTGGCCGAGCAGTACTTC,CASRGIRTGLAEQYF
NA,once,TRBV15,TRBJ2-5,TGTGCCACCAGCAGAGATCAGGTCGAGACCCAGTATTTC,CATSRDQVETQYF
TRBD1,NA,TRBV10-2,TRBJ1-2,TGCGCCAGCAGTGAGTCCGGGACAGTCGTTTATGGCTACACCTTC,CASSESGTVVYGYTF
TRBD1,NA,TRBV4-1,TRBJ1-4,TGCGCCAGCAGCCAGATGGGACAGGGAGAGAGTCGAAAACTGTTTTTT,CASSQMGQGESRKLFF
NA,NA,TRBV6-6,TRBJ1-5,TGTGCCAGCAGTTACTCACAGGTACCCAATCAGCCCCAGCATTTT,CASSYSQVPNQPQHF
NA,few,TRBV20-1,TRBJ2-5,TGCAGTGCTCCCTCCCAAGAGACCCAGTACTTC,CSAPSQETQYF
TRBD2,few,TRBV9,TRBJ2-1,TGTGCCAGCAGCGTAACTAGCGGGAGCACTGAGCAGTTCTTC,CASSVTSGSTEQFF
TRBD1,NA,TRBV11-2,TRBJ1-2,TGTGCCAGCAGCGGTCAGGGGGAGGGCTATGGCTACACCTTC,CASSGQGEGYGYTF
NA,NA,TRBV5-1,TRBJ2-2,TGCGCCACTAGTGGCGGTAGTGGAACCGGGGAGCTGTTTTTT,CATSGGSGTGELFF
NA,few,TRBV4-1,TRBJ2-1,TGCGCCAGCAGCCAAGTTCCAGTAGCGGCCAGCTCCTACAATGAGCAGTTCTTC,CASSQVPVAASSYNEQFF
TRBD1,many,TRBV7-2,TRBJ1-5,TGTGCCAGCAGTTTGGACAGGAGCAATCAGCCCCAGCATTTT,CASSLDRSNQPQHF
TRBD1,few,TRBV7-3,TRBJ2-1,TGTGCCAGCAGCTCGCGACACACAGGGGGAGGCAATGAGCAGTTCTTC,CASSSRHTGGGNEQFF
TRBD2,NA,TRBV28,TRBJ2-1,TGTGCCAGCAGTGCCCAGACTAGCGGGAACCACAATGAGCAGTTCTTC,CASSAQTSGNHNEQFF
TRBD2,NA,TRBV11-2,TRBJ2-5,TGTGCCAGCAGCTTCCGAGGGACTAGGGAGGAGACCCAGTACTTC,CASSFRGTREETQYF
TRBD2,NA,TRBV6-5,TRBJ2-2,TGTGCCAGCAGTTATTTCCGGGGGGTCAACACCGGGGAGCTGTTTTTT,CASSYFRGVNTGELFF
NA,many,TRBV7-2,TRBJ1-2,TGTGCCAGTTCGTTGGGGGCCTACTATGGCTACACCTTC,CASSLGAYYGYTF
NA,few,TRBV18,TRBJ2-1,TGTGCCAGCTCACCAAACGCGGGGCTTTACAATGAGCAGTTCTTC,CASSPNAGLYNEQFF
NA,many,TRBV5-6,TRBJ2-1,TGTGCCAGCAGCTTGGCACAGGGAGTCTACAATGAGCAGTTCTTC,CASSLAQGVYNEQFF
TRBD1,NA,TRBV7-2,TRBJ1-1,TGTGCCAGCAGCCATCGGGACAGTAACTTAGAAGCTTTCTTT,CASSHRDSNLEAFF
NA,NA,TRBV9,TRBJ1-2,TGTGCCAGCAGCGTAGCTACCGGGAAAAGGGAACCGGGCCTGGGCTCGGGAGGCTACACCTTC,CASSVATGKREPGLGSGGYTF
NA,NA,TRBV10-2,TRBJ2-2,TGCGCCAGCAGTGAGGACCAATATAATACCGGGGAGCTGTTTTTT,CASSEDQYNTGELFF
NA,NA,TRBV27,TRBJ2-1,TGTGCCAGCAGTTTAATTCGCAGGGCCTATGAGCAGTTCTTC,CASSLIRRAYEQFF
NA,few,TRBV7-2,TRBJ2-1,TGTGCCAGCAGCTTAGCACACGGACGGGAGAATGAGCAGTTCTTC,CASSLAHGRENEQFF
NA,few,TRBV20-1,TRBJ2-1,TGCAGTGCTAGAGCCCTAGCGAACTACAATGAGCAGTTCTTC,CSARALANYNEQFF
NA,few,TRBV7-2,TRBJ2-3,TGTGCCAGCAGCCCCAACGCGGGGACGGATACGCAGTATTTT,CASSPNAGTDTQYF
NA,NA,TRBV13,TRBJ2-7,TGTGCCAGCAGCTTATCGGGGGGCCTATACAATGAGCAGTACTTC,CASSLSGGLYNEQYF
NA,NA,TRBV29-1,TRBJ1-1,TGCAGCGTCCACGCCCGGGTCCCGAACACTGAAGCTTTCTTT,CSVHARVPNTEAFF
NA,few,TRBV7-9,TRBJ1-2,TGTGCCAGCAGCTTAGATGAGGGAGCTAACTATGGCTACACCTTC,CASSLDEGANYGYTF
TRBD1,many,TRBV20-1,TRBJ2-1,TGCAGTACCGCCCTCTTGGGACAGAGAGATGAGCAGTTCTTC,CSTALLGQRDEQFF
NA,NA,TRBV24-1,TRBJ1-2,TGTGCCACCAGTGATTTCGGGGACTCGGACGGCTACACCTTC,CATSDFGDSDGYTF
NA,few,TRBV30,TRBJ2-3,TGTGCCTGGGTTCCGGGGGAGCAGGGTGATACGCAGTATTTT,CAWVPGEQGDTQYF
TRBD1,few,TRBV20-1,TRBJ1-2,TGCAGTGCCAGTCAGGGGGCTTACGACTATGGCTACACCTTC,CSASQGAYDYGYTF
NA,few,TRBV7-3,TRBJ2-3,TGTGCCAGCAGCTTAGATAGCGGTTCAGGGGTTACGCAGTATTTT,CASSLDSGSGVTQYF
NA,NA,TRBV2,TRBJ2-7,TGTGCCGGCAACTACCACTACGAGCAGTACTTC,CAGNYHYEQYF
TRBD2,NA,TRBV12-3/TRBV12-4,TRBJ2-1,TGTGCCAGCACCCCGGCCCCAAAGACTAGCGGGAGTTTGAATGAGCAGTTCTTC,CASTPAPKTSGSLNEQFF
NA,few,TRBV6-6,TRBJ1-2,TGTGCCAGCAGTTACCGCGTGGACAGCTATGGCTACACCTTC,CASSYRVDSYGYTF
NA,NA,TRBV12-3/TRBV12-4,TRBJ2-1,TGTGCCAGCCGGGGGTTTAAAGAGACCCAGATCTTC,CASRGFKETQIF